Shown below are 9 T cell receptor beta chains from a single sample sequenced in a study of T cell responses to AZD1222 COVID-19 vaccine. The protocol was immunoSEQ multiplex PCR, while the TCRdb copy is restricted to in-frame clones and leaves out a portion. The table includes roughly 120,000 clones, about 89% detected once. The source was peripheral blood, collected 28 days after the second AZD1222 dose. These receptor sequences come from an adult who received the AZD1222 COVID-19 vaccine.

V and J are TRBV5-1 and TRBJ2-1, with 8 positions matching TRBD1. The V gene end was trimmed by 0 bases and the J gene end by 3 bases; junction bases not matched to a gene: 2. This CDR3 region has 15 residues. Germline V lookup: CDR1 SGHRS, CDR2 YFSETQ. The CDR3 sequence is CASSLAGQGYNEQFF. DNA of the CDR3: TGCGCCAGCAGCTTGGCCGGACAGGGCTACAATGAGCAGTTCTTC. The variable domain in full, completed from reference TRBV5-1 and TRBJ2-1, reads KAGVTQTPRYLIKTRGQQVTLSCSPISGHRSVSWYQQTPGQGLQFLFEYFSETQRNKGNFPGRFSGRQFSNSRSEMNVSTLELGDSALYLCASSLAGQGYNEQFFGPGTRLTVL.

J is TRBJ1-6 and V is TRBV7-8; D ambiguous. CDR1 is SGHVS and CDR2 is FQNEAQ in the germline V gene. The CDR3 has 13 amino acids. Trimming shortened V by 2 bases and J by 9 bases, and 8 bases separated the two germline ends. The CDR3 reads CASSLSQRSPLHF. CDR3 nucleotides: TGTGCCAGCAGCTTATCCCAGCGTTCACCCCTCCACTTT.

CDR3 loop: CASSQAINEKLFF. CDR3 coding DNA: TGCGCCAGCAGCCAAGCGATAAACGAAAAACTGTTTTTT. The J gene is TRBJ1-4, the V gene TRBV4-1; D is unclear. CDR1 is MGHRA, CDR2 YSYEKL, per germline. This CDR3 contains 13 residues. V gave up 1 base and J gave up 8 bases, with 8 bases separating them.

The chain combines TRBV11-3 with TRBJ1-2; no reliable D call. CDR1 SGHNT and CDR2 YENEEA come from the germline V gene. The CDR3 has 18 amino acids. Trimming removed 0 bases from V and 0 bases from J, with 17 bases in between. The CDR3 DNA is TGTGCCAGCAGCTTAGACAATAAAGGGCCGGAAGCTAACTATGGCTACACCTTC. Its protein is CASSLDNKGPEANYGYTF.

This clone was seen only once. The gene calls are TRBV19 and TRBJ1-1, with a weak D call TRBD1 (5 bases). Germline V gene sequence: CDR1 LNHDA, CDR2 SQIVND (reference sequence). The CDR3 covers 10 residues. With 8 bases removed from V and 10 bases from J, the gap between germline ends came to 11 bases. In DNA form, the CDR3 reads TGTGCCAGTGGAGGGGAAATAGCTTTCTTT. Its translation: CASGGEIAFF. Complete variable domain (other parts from reference TRBV19 and TRBJ1-1): DGGITQSPKYLFRKEGQNVTLSCEQNLNHDAMYWYRQDPGQGLRLIYYSQIVNDFQKGDIAEGYSVSREKKESFPLTVTSAQKNPTAFYLCASGGEIAFFGQGTRLTVV.

This rearrangement joins TRBV2 to TRBJ1-2; D is unresolved. V lost 4 bases to trimming and J lost 4 bases, with 13 bases between them. Germline loops: CDR1 SNHLY, CDR2 FYNNEI. This CDR3 is 14 amino acids long. CDR3 sequence reads: CASSGGTLSYGYTF. CDR3 DNA: TGTGCCAGCAGTGGGGGAACGTTGTCCTATGGCTACACCTTC.

The chain employs TRBV13 and TRBJ2-3; possibly TRBD2 for D (6 bases). This CDR3 has 15 amino acids. CDR1 and CDR2 (germline): PRHDT, FYEKMQ (reference sequence). Trimming pared 2 bases from V and 4 bases from J, leaving 13 bases between. CDR3: CASSLTGSGPDTQYF. CDR3 DNA sequence: TGTGCCAGCAGCTTAACCGGGAGTGGCCCAGATACGCAGTATTTT.

Concerning this clone: Other DNA sequences in this specimen translate into the identical CDR3. This rearrangement joins TRBV5-1 to TRBJ1-2; D remains ambiguous. The germline V gene has CDR1 SGHRS and CDR2 YFSETQ. V was cut by 0 bases and J by 2 bases, with 8 bases left in between. The CDR3 is 14 residues long. CDR3 coding DNA: TGCGCCAGCAGCTTGGGGACTGCAAACTATGGCTACACCTTC. This codes for CASSLGTANYGYTF.

This chain joins TRBV7-8 and TRBJ1-5; maybe TRBD1 (5 bases). The CDR3 has 15 amino acids. Germline CDR1 reads SGHVS; CDR2 reads FQNEAQ. V was cut by 5 bases and J by 2 bases, with 13 bases left in between. CDR3 sequence: CASSGRVGGNQPQHF. The CDR3 DNA reads as TGTGCCAGCAGCGGCCGAGTGGGGGGCAATCAGCCCCAGCATTTT.